This T cell receptor (beta chain) was found in a study of blood T cell repertoires in COVID-19. Study-level information: Acute and convalescent COVID-19 samples came from the United States, Italy and Spain. Sample material is recorded as cDNA or gDNA derived from T cells, B-cell-depleted T cells, or PBMCs.

Cohorts were based on clinical histories the participants reported. Per the original methods: Estimation of nucleated cell counts was performed using reference gene primer amplification. Assay used: immunoSEQ multiplex PCR; TCRdb lists only in-frame clones, some missing. From that table come the V and J calls and clone size; the DNA was used to work out D and trimming. The data contain a few hundred thousand clones, about 90% of them seen just once; the ten biggest clones take up roughly 1%. The sample comprised PBMCs or T cells enriched from blood (not recorded which). This receptor was obtained from a woman aged 25 to 39 who had recovered from COVID-19.

The CDR3 nucleotides are TGTGCCAGCAGAAGTTTAGGGGAAGTGGAAAAACTGTTTTTT. Translation: CASRSLGEVEKLFF. The V gene is TRBV27, the J gene TRBJ1-4; maybe TRBD1 (5 bases). Trimming stripped 6 bases from V and 8 bases from J, with 16 bases between. The CDR3 consists of 14 residues. Germline CDR1 MNHEY, CDR2 SMNVEV (reference sequence).